This TCR beta chain was sequenced in a study of cytomegalovirus exposure and HLA in healthy donors. On this clone itself: The antigen remains undetermined.

Findings of the study overall: In a later analysis, at a false discovery rate of 0.05, under 20,000 TCR beta sequences were associated with HLA alleles.

60 Vbeta and 13 Jbeta primers were used in PCR. The data were produced by immunoSEQ multiplex PCR, yet TCRdb's version contains in-frame clones alone and is incomplete. Among 270,000 or so clones listed, 70% to 90% were seen once. The CDR3 length is 15 residues. Germline CDR1 is SGHRS and CDR2 is YFSETQ. V was cut by 3 bases and J by 2 bases, with 15 bases left in between. Input material: PBMCs. The chain employs TRBV5-1 and TRBJ2-7; weak D call: TRBD1 (8 bases). The TCR comes from a man in his forties in good health and CMV-seropositive. Here the CDR3 DNA reads TGCGCCAGCAGCTGGGCACAGGGGGGGGCCTACGAGCAGTACTTC. Protein: CASSWAQGGAYEQYF.